The rows below give T cell receptor beta chains drawn from one sample of a study of early T cells in non-severe SARS-CoV-2 infection. Each CDR3 protein is one row after TCRdb ran MiXCR on the 5' RACE reads. The sample shows tens of thousands of distinct CDR3 sequences, approximately 12% of them seen only once. Material for sequencing was whole blood. These receptors were obtained from an adult who was a healthcare worker with PCR-confirmed SARS-CoV-2 infection or an uninfected control (not recorded which). CDR3s include the opening cysteine and the closing phenylalanine or tryptophan.

J	V	CDR3
TRBJ2-2	TRBV3-1	CASSSQGAANTGELFF
TRBJ2-7	TRBV20-1	CSAPVSSYEQYF
TRBJ2-7	TRBV2	CASSGTTGTALSQYF
TRBJ2-7	TRBV3-1	CASSHERTGSYEQYF
TRBJ1-4	TRBV7-9	CASSLARPGTVNEKLFF
TRBJ2-2	TRBV10-3	CAISSGYTGELFF
TRBJ1-5	TRBV5-6	CASSLWSGHDNQPQHF
TRBJ1-2	TRBV28	CASKDRLSGYTF
TRBJ2-2	TRBV12-3/TRBV12-4	CASSLRLLGTGELFF
TRBJ2-5	TRBV5-1	CASSFNRDRGGKETQYF
TRBJ2-3	TRBV20-1	CSAAGATDTQYF
TRBJ2-1	TRBV11-2	CASSPLNWRTLNYNEQFF
TRBJ2-3	TRBV5-1	CASSLGDRGLMDTQYF
TRBJ2-7	TRBV28	CATGSSYEQYF
TRBJ2-7	TRBV20-1	CSARANSYEQYF
TRBJ2-2	TRBV4-1	CASSQSDERSGELFF
TRBJ2-2	TRBV7-3	CASSLTGRPPSGELFF
TRBJ1-1	TRBV9	CASSPTGGGEAFF
TRBJ2-2	TRBV5-1	CASSFTIDPNTGELFF
TRBJ2-1	TRBV4-1	CASSQDRGQGAQGGQFF
TRBJ2-7	TRBV12-3/TRBV12-4	CASSLDRRVEQYF
TRBJ2-7	TRBV7-2	CASRRGGFNEQYF
TRBJ2-2	TRBV18	CASSRRTSGTGELFF
TRBJ2-7	TRBV6-1	CASSATGGPSYEQYF
TRBJ2-7	TRBV3-1	CASSLLSYEQYF
TRBJ2-5	TRBV28	CASSLPPPRQETQYF
TRBJ2-3	TRBV15	CATSSASGGLADTQYF
TRBJ2-3	TRBV6-5	CASSTNVRPDTQYF
TRBJ1-2	TRBV5-1	CASSLVEGANGYTF
TRBJ2-3	TRBV24-1	CATSDSGQRPDTQYF
TRBJ2-7	TRBV10-3	CAISEWQGVSEQYF
TRBJ1-1	TRBV19	CASGRGTEAFF
TRBJ2-4	TRBV10-3	CAISQGQGAMKNIQYF
TRBJ1-5	TRBV7-3	CASSDRTRSPQHF
TRBJ1-2	TRBV10-2	CASSELDRADYGYTF
TRBJ1-2	TRBV7-9	CASRDVTGGTNGYTF
TRBJ2-5	TRBV18	CASSPEQGVQRTQYF
TRBJ2-7	TRBV19	CASSIGLAGAREQYF
TRBJ2-1	TRBV11-2	CASSLAGLEQFF
TRBJ2-1	TRBV5-1	CASSLEAGPPSEQFF
TRBJ2-7	TRBV7-2	CASRAWGDYEQYF
TRBJ2-1	TRBV2	CASKELGQGFNEQFF
TRBJ2-2	TRBV20-1	CSAFGTAPGELFF
TRBJ2-1	TRBV7-9	CASSLVQGSNEQFF
TRBJ1-5	TRBV7-8	CASSLIFGTGSQPQHF
TRBJ2-1	TRBV27	CASSLYPRLNEQFF
TRBJ2-1	TRBV6-4	CASSEGSGRYNEQFF
TRBJ2-3	TRBV29-1	CSVEVAGVPDTQYF
TRBJ2-3	TRBV20-1	CSGRGGRTQYF
TRBJ2-2	TRBV27	CASLDWNTGELFF
TRBJ1-1	TRBV6-1	CASSDMNTEAFF
TRBJ2-3	TRBV20-1	CSARGQGDLFTDTQYF
TRBJ2-7	TRBV5-1	CASSSAGGYEQYF
TRBJ2-3	TRBV11-2	CASSYITDTQYF
TRBJ1-1	TRBV12-3/TRBV12-4	CAKSRGLNTEAFF